Given below is one T cell receptor beta chain in context. This clone was observed a few times. It has no known antigen specificity. Base qualities were left out, and no much larger clone turns up one base away. Enrolling through a virtual design, the prospective study's participants ranged in age from roughly 18 to 90 years and lived across more than 20 United States geographic areas. Cohort assignment in the prospective study relied on participant-reported clinical history from a screening survey and a study questionnaire. Exposed participants had been in contact with someone with a PCR-confirmed or clinician-diagnosed COVID-19 case within 2 weeks of study entry. In the prospective study, whole blood, serum and a nasopharyngeal or oropharyngeal swab were collected from each participant by mobile phlebotomists. Prospective study participants could optionally give additional blood draws and questionnaires over an approximately two-month period. Before DNA extraction, blood samples from the prospective study were shipped at room temperature or frozen.

The immunoSEQ Assay, a bias-controlled multiplex PCR, was used to amplify TCRbeta CDR3 regions from genomic DNA. In the paper's pipeline: The number of nucleated cells in each sample was estimated by amplification of reference gene primers within the assay. Sequence reads were collapsed and filtered to measure the absolute abundance of every unique TCRbeta CDR3 rearrangement. For each sample, productive Simpson clonality was calculated by taking the square root of Simpson's diversity index across productive rearrangements. TCRdb retrieved this table from immuneACCESS and kept in-frame rearrangements only. Not all clones are present; in checked studies, unresolved V genes account for under half, and no reason is known for the remainder. From that table come the V and J calls and clone size; the DNA was used to work out D and trimming. The sample includes over 200,000 clones, with 90% observed a single time. The top ten clones comprise approximately 16% of the sample.

The sample is drawn from a study of blood T cell repertoires in COVID-19 (dated by TCRdb to 2020 to 2021). Describing the broader study: Samples from collaborators originated in the United States, Italy and Spain and spanned both the acute and convalescent phases of COVID-19. The material from the prospective study consisted of cDNA or gDNA derived from T cells, B-cell-depleted T cells, or PBMCs. The dataset comprised deeply sampled blood TCRbeta repertoires from subjects exposed to, actively infected with, or recovered from COVID-19. The repertoires were released in a freely available public database meant as a resource for research on the immune response to SARS-CoV-2. Samples came from the ongoing ImmuneRACE study (first 160 participants) plus 1,254 subjects from 6 global collaborators. Nearly every sample came with metadata listing a de-identified subject ID, COVID-19 status, age in years and sex. Where available, HLA class I and class II types were taken from metadata supplied by the sample provider and were not determined by assay-based typing.

The germline V gene specifies SGHNT as CDR1 and YENEEA as CDR2. Trimming at the junction amounts to 4 bases on V and 2 bases on J, and the germline ends lie 12 bases apart. The CDR3 covers 14 residues, taking in both the cysteine and the phenylalanine. Only the CDR3 part of the read is kept: 42 bases, read in frame from the first base. Overall study outcomes, separate from this receptor: How much clinical and demographic metadata was included differed by source and by participant, and the metadata was provided uncurated.

The sequence came from a man younger than 45 who had been exposed to COVID-19. This chain joins TRBV11-3 to TRBJ2-7, with TRBD2 as a weak D call on 5 bases. The sample comprised PBMCs or T cells enriched from blood (not recorded which). The base sequence is TGTGCCAGCAGCTCCCAACGGAGGACCTACGAGCAGTACTTC. It codes for CASSSQRRTYEQYF.